The 26 T cell receptor beta chains in this list originate from one sample, sequenced in a study of immune heterogeneity within non-small cell lung tumors. It was a multiplex PCR that amplified TCR beta CDR3, with 32 V and 13 J primers. TCRdb reprocessed the multiplex PCR reads via MiXCR and lists one record per CDR3 protein. The sample includes 4,600 or so distinct CDR3 sequences, roughly 36% of them seen just once. Template was bulk tumor genomic DNA, approximately 560 ng per sample. Several widely spaced biopsies per primary tumor were taken during surgery. Each patient presented with untreated, newly diagnosed non-small cell lung cancer and received curative surgery. Sequenced input: lung tumor tissue. The receptors derive from a woman between 50 and 59 years old with non-small cell lung cancer.

The gene calls are TRBV7-8 and TRBJ2-7, with 11 bases lining up with TRBD2. This CDR3 comprises 15 residues. V was clipped by 5 bases and J by 7 bases; unmatched bases: 10. Germline CDR1 SGHVS, CDR2 FQNEAQ. This chain's CDR3 is CASSIVSGRVGEQYF. CDR3 nucleotides: TGTGCCAGCAGCATAGTTAGCGGGAGGGTCGGAGAGCAGTACTTC.

V gene TRBV7-8 combines with J gene TRBJ2-1; 8 bases match TRBD2. Germline V gene sequence: CDR1 SGHVS, CDR2 FQNEAQ. Germline trimming cut 10 bases from V and 8 bases from J; bases unmatched to any gene: 19. This CDR3 is built from 16 residues. CDR3 loop: CAITPRTGTRVYEQFF. The CDR3, as DNA: TGTGCCATTACCCCCCGAACCGGGACTAGGGTCTATGAGCAGTTCTTC.

This clonotype was seen at least ten times. The rearrangement joins TRBV20-1 to TRBJ1-5; D gene unclear. There are 13 residues in the CDR3. V lost 3 bases and J 3 bases, leaving 9 bases between the germline ends. Looked up from germline, CDR1 is DFQATT and CDR2 is SNEGSKA (reference sequence). The CDR3 region has the DNA TGCAGTGCTAGCTTTGTTAACAATCAGCCCCAGCATTTT. Its translation is CSASFVNNQPQHF.

A remark on this clonotype: One base away lies a much larger clone, so this may be a sequencing read error. The chain uses TRBV15 and TRBJ2-1; D is undetermined. The CDR3 consists of 15 residues. The germline V and J ends were trimmed by 2 bases and 3 bases, with 11 bases remaining between them. CDR1 and CDR2 from the germline V gene are LNHNV and YYDKDF (reference sequence). The CDR3 region has the DNA TGTGCCACCAGCAGACCTATCGTTTACTACAATGAGCAGTTCTTC. It encodes CATSRPIVYYNEQFF.

This clonotype is labeled as medium-sized. The chain has TRBV28 and TRBJ2-3; the D is unclear. Germline lookup yields CDR1 MDHEN and CDR2 SYDVKM. There are 14 residues in the CDR3. The V end lost 6 bases, the J end lost 3 bases, and 13 bases lay between the germline ends. CDR3 nucleotide sequence: TGTGCCAGCAGCGCCCCGTCGAGGACAGATACGCAGTATTTT. It encodes CASSAPSRTDTQYF.

Within the sample, this clonotype is medium-sized. The J gene is TRBJ2-7, the V gene TRBV28, with 8 bases aligning to TRBD2. Germline loops: CDR1 MDHEN, CDR2 SYDVKM. V was pared by 6 bases and J by 3 bases, with 7 bases of the junction left unmatched. The CDR3 length is 14 residues. CDR3 nucleotide sequence: TGTGCCAGCAGCCAAGCGGGAGTGGGCTACGAGCAGTACTTC. Its translation: CASSQAGVGYEQYF.

The V call is TRBV7-9, the J call TRBJ1-1; a weak D match, TRBD1 (5 bases). The CDR3 contains 13 residues. Deletions cut 5 bases from V and 5 bases from J, with 12 bases between. Germline V gene lookup returns CDR1 SEHNR and CDR2 FQNEAQ (reference sequence). The CDR3 loop reads CASSPTGRTEAFF. CDR3 nucleotides: TGTGCCAGCAGCCCGACGGGGCGAACTGAAGCTTTCTTT.

This clonotype is medium-sized within its sample. The V and J genes are TRBV6-1 and TRBJ2-7; no definite D call. The germline V gene encodes CDR1 MNHNS and CDR2 SASEGT. V was trimmed by 0 bases and J by 3 bases, leaving 12 bases between them. The CDR3 covers 15 residues. This chain's CDR3 is CASSEARRHVYEQYF. As DNA, the CDR3 is TGTGCCAGCAGTGAAGCGAGGAGACACGTCTACGAGCAGTACTTC.

In this sample, this clonotype is medium-sized. The chain carries TRBV5-1 and TRBJ2-1; TRBD1 matches 9 bases. The CDR3 has 15 amino acids. Per the germline V gene, CDR1 is SGHRS and CDR2 is YFSETQ. With 4 bases clipped from V and 6 bases from J, the junction kept 8 bases outside the gene matches. Here the CDR3 DNA reads TGCGCCAGCAGCCCGGGACAGGGATCGTTCAATGAGCAGTTCTTC. Protein product: CASSPGQGSFNEQFF.

On this clonotype: Just one base apart from a much larger clone, this may be a read error. The CDR3 loop is CARSVRENSNEQFF. The CDR3, as DNA: TGCGCCAGAAGCGTGCGGGAGAATTCCAATGAGCAGTTCTTC. The J gene is TRBJ2-1, the V gene TRBV5-1, with TRBD2 matching over 7 bases. Germline values: CDR1 SGHRS, CDR2 YFSETQ. The CDR3 extends over 14 amino acids. With 8 bases clipped from V and 6 bases from J, the junction kept 11 bases outside the gene matches.

The CDR3 nucleotides are TGTGCCAGAGTCGAAGGGGTGGGGGAGGATACGCAGTATTTT. Its translation: CARVEGVGEDTQYF. The rearrangement uses TRBV7-9 and TRBJ2-3; D is possibly TRBD1 or TRBD2 (5 bases each). The V and J ends lost 9 bases and 6 bases respectively, with 19 bases between them. Germline-derived CDR1 and CDR2 are SEHNR and FQNEAQ (reference sequence). CDR3 length: 14 amino acids.

Worth noting for this clonotype: This likely comes from a read error, as the CDR3 has no conserved phenylalanine or tryptophan at its end. Because the CDR3's place on the DNA is in doubt, the DNA is left out and the CDR3 is given as listed by TCRdb. The gene calls are TRBV3-1 and TRBJ2-3; TRBD1 was called by the table and not checked on the DNA. Per the germline V gene, CDR1 is LGHDT and CDR2 is YNNKEL (reference sequence). Counting both end residues, the CDR3 totals 14 amino acids. CDR3 protein: CASSQGGDREDFGP.

On this clonotype itself: A read error may explain this, as a much larger clone is one base away. The chain employs TRBV5-5 and TRBJ2-5; possible D gene TRBD2, 6 bases. The CDR3 totals 14 residues. Germline V gene sequence: CDR1 SGHKS, CDR2 YYEKEE (reference sequence). The DNA of the CDR3 is TGTTCCAGCAGCTTTGGGCCGGCGGGGGAGACCCAGTACTTC. Translation: CSSSFGPAGETQYF.

Worth noting for this clonotype: The junction does not match germline at one end; this may be a read error. V and J are TRBV18 and TRBJ2-7, with TRBD1 matching 8 bases. Per germline, CDR1 KGHSH and CDR2 LQKENI. CDR3 size: 14 residues. The CDR3 DNA follows: TGTGCCGGCTCACCAGGGGGCCCATCCTACGAGCAGTACTTC. It translates to CAGSPGGPSYEQYF.

This clonotype was observed at least ten times. The chain is built from TRBV28 and TRBJ2-5, with D perhaps being TRBD1 or TRBD2 (6 bases each). This CDR3 is built from 15 residues. CDR1 and CDR2 (germline): MDHEN, SYDVKM. V shed 3 bases and J shed 3 bases, with 14 bases lying between them. The CDR3 is CASSFGGRAEETQYF. The CDR3 coding sequence is TGTGCCAGCAGTTTCGGGGGCCGCGCGGAAGAGACCCAGTACTTC.

Note on this clonotype: With a much larger clone just one base away, this may be a read error. This rearrangement joins TRBV7-9 to TRBJ2-2; D not resolved. This CDR3 comprises 15 residues. Germline V gene data show CDR1 as SEHNR and CDR2 as FQNEAQ (reference sequence). CDR3 region: CASNLVKGGFGELFF. The DNA for the CDR3 is TGTGCCAGCAACTTAGTAAAAGGCGGATTCGGGGAGCTGTTTTTT.

This clonotype is medium-sized in the sample. The V call is TRBV7-2, the J call TRBJ2-1; 14 bases are a match to TRBD2. CDR1 SGHTA and CDR2 FQGNSA come from the germline V gene. The V segment lost 4 bases and the J segment 9 bases; nucleotides outside the gene matches: 5. This CDR3 is built from 15 residues. For the CDR3, the DNA is TGTGCCAGCAGCTCGACTAGCGGGAGGGCCTTTGAGCAGTTCTTC. This gives the protein CASSSTSGRAFEQFF.

This clonotype appeared a single time. It may be a read error: a sequence one base away is much more abundant. The chain uses TRBV20-1 and TRBJ2-3, with D perhaps TRBD2 (5 bases). Germline CDR1 reads DFQATT; CDR2 reads SNEGSKA (reference sequence). The CDR3 has 15 amino acids. CDR3: CSSREGISGTDTQYF. In DNA form, the CDR3 reads TGCAGTTCTAGAGAGGGCATTTCGGGAACAGATACGCAGTATTTT.

This chain uses TRBV20-1 with TRBJ2-5; 7 bases fit TRBD1. There are 13 residues in the CDR3. Unmatched junction bases numbered 7, after V lost 2 bases and J lost 7 bases. Germline-derived CDR1 and CDR2 are DFQATT and SNEGSKA (reference sequence). Here the CDR3 DNA reads TGCAGTGCTAGATTCACAGGGGACAGGACCCAGTACTTC. Amino acid sequence: CSARFTGDRTQYF.

This clonotype rates as medium-sized. This chain links TRBV12-3 or TRBV12-4 with TRBJ2-3; weak D call: TRBD1 (6 bases). This CDR3 is built from 14 residues. Trimming pared 3 bases from V and 2 bases from J, leaving 9 bases between. The CDR3 loop reads CASSLRGITDTQYF. The CDR3 bases are TGTGCCAGCAGTTTGAGGGGGATCACAGATACGCAGTATTTT.

This clonotype qualifies as medium-sized. V is TRBV3-1 and J is TRBJ1-3, with 7 nucleotides matching TRBD1. The trim removed 4 bases at V and 8 bases at J, leaving 5 bases unmatched. The germline V gene encodes CDR1 LGHDT and CDR2 YNNKEL (reference sequence). CDR3 length: 13 amino acids. As DNA, the CDR3 is TGTGCCAGCAGCCCGACAGGGAGCGACACCATATATTTT. It yields the protein CASSPTGSDTIYF.

Note on this clonotype: This may come from a read error, since a much larger clone is one base off. The rearrangement links TRBV5-1 to TRBJ2-1; 9 nucleotides match TRBD1. Germline-derived CDR1 and CDR2 are SGHRS and YFSETQ. The CDR3 is made up of 15 amino acids. Trimming cost V 3 bases and J 3 bases; bases outside gene matches: 4. The DNA for the CDR3 is TGCGCCAGCAGCTCTACAGGGGGCCTCTACAATGAGCAGTTCTTC. It yields the protein CASSSTGGLYNEQFF.

This clonotype occurred many times. The chain combines TRBV19 with TRBJ2-3; D possibly corresponds to TRBD1 (6 bases). The CDR3 contains 17 residues. CDR1 and CDR2 from the germline V gene are LNHDA and SQIVND (reference sequence). Trimming left V 4 bases short and J 0 bases short, with 17 bases between. Here the CDR3 DNA reads TGTGCCAGTAGTAAGGATTCGGGACACCATAGCACAGATACGCAGTATTTT. Translating it yields CASSKDSGHHSTDTQYF.

In nucleotides, the CDR3 is TGTGCCATACGGACAGGGAGTAACTATGGCTACACCTTC. Its protein product is CAIRTGSNYGYTF. The chain links TRBV10-3 to TRBJ1-2; 8 bases line up with TRBD1. The trim removed 9 bases at V and 1 base at J, leaving 4 bases unmatched. In germline, CDR1 is ENHRY, CDR2 SYGVKD. The CDR3 totals 13 residues.

This clonotype was counted many times. V usage is TRBV7-9 and J usage is TRBJ2-1; D not certain. V lost 0 bases and J 10 bases, leaving 4 bases between the germline ends. This CDR3 comprises 11 residues. Germline CDR1 is SEHNR and CDR2 is FQNEAQ (reference sequence). This chain's CDR3 is CASSLAGEQFF. The CDR3 nucleotides read TGTGCCAGCAGCTTAGCGGGAGAGCAGTTCTTC.

This clonotype is medium-sized within its sample. The gene calls are TRBV24-1 and TRBJ2-2; D gene ambiguous. The V gene lost 4 bases and the J gene lost 3 bases, with 8 bases spanning the gap. Germline V gene data show CDR1 as KGHDR and CDR2 as SFDVKD. The CDR3 runs 14 residues. The CDR3 DNA is TGTGCCACCAGTGAGGAACCGGACACCGGGGAGCTGTTTTTT. As protein: CATSEEPDTGELFF.